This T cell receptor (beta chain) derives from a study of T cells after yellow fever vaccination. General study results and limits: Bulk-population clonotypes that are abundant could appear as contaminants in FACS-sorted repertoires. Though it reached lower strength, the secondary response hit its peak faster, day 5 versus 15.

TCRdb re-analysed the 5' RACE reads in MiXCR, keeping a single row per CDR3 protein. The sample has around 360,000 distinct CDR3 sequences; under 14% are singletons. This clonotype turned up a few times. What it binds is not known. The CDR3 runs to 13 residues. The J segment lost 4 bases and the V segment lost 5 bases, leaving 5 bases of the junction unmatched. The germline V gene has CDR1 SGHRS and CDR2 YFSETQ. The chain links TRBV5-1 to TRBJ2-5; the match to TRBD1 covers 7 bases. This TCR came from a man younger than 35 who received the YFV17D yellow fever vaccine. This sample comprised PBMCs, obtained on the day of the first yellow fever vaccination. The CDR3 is CASREGARETQYF. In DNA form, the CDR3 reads TGCGCCAGCAGAGAGGGGGCGCGAGAGACCCAGTACTTC.